These 11 T cell receptor beta chains were sequenced from one sample in a study of tumor and adjacent non-tumor tissue in lung cancer. The library came from three nested PCR rounds adapted from ARM-PCR protocols. TCRdb re-called the multiplex PCR reads with MiXCR, one entry per CDR3 protein. The sample holds over 80,000 distinct CDR3 sequences, about 80% seen once. No cell sorting was done before RNA was extracted from the tissue. Distant lung tissue was collected more than 3 cm away from the tumor edge. The sequenced material came from distant non-tumor lung tissue. The origin of the receptors is a man between 60 and 75 years old with small cell lung cancer.

This clonotype was detected ten times or more. The rearrangement links TRBV29-1 to TRBJ1-2; 9 bases align to TRBD1. This CDR3 has 13 amino acids. Trimming removed 6 bases from V and 4 bases from J; junction bases left unmatched: 6. Germline CDR1 and CDR2: SQVTM and ANQGSEA. CDR3 in amino acids: CSVRDREGYGYTF. The CDR3 nucleotides are TGCAGCGTAAGGGACAGGGAGGGCTATGGCTACACCTTC.

In the case of this clonotype: Mismatch with germline at one junction end may stem from a read error. J is TRBJ2-1 and V is TRBV12-3 or TRBV12-4; D assignment may be TRBD1 or TRBD2 (5 bases each). CDR3 size: 15 residues. As DNA, the CDR3 is TGTGCTAGCAGTCAGGGAGAGGGGCCTCACAATGAGCAGTTATTC. Translation gives CASSQGEGPHNEQLF.

This clonotype was seen once. The genes are TRBV10-3 and TRBJ2-7; possible D gene TRBD1, 6 bases. This CDR3 has 11 amino acids. CDR1 is ENHRY and CDR2 is SYGVKD in the germline V gene. In DNA, the CDR3 is TGTCCCATCAGTGAGGGGGACGAGCAGTACGTA. Its protein is CPISEGDEQYV.

Concerning this clonotype: An end of the junction differs from the germline gene, which may be a read error. The CDR3 sequence is CVSSYSVGGGDYGYAF. The CDR3 bases are TGTGTCAGCAGTTATTCAGTAGGGGGTGGGGACTATGGCTACGCCTTC. This sequence joins TRBV6-5 and TRBJ1-2; D perhaps matches TRBD1 (6 bases). The CDR3 runs 16 residues. CDR1 is MNHEY and CDR2 is SVGAGI in the germline V gene.

This clonotype was counted between two and nine times. A read error is possible here, since a much larger clone lies one base away. J is TRBJ1-5 and V is TRBV13; D is unclear. Germline CDR1 is PRHDT and CDR2 is FYEKMQ (reference sequence). The CDR3 extends over 15 amino acids. The CDR3 loop is CASNLGQDSNQPQHF. CDR3 DNA sequence: TGTGCCAGCAACTTAGGTCAGGATAGCAATCAGCCCCAGCATTTT.

This chain uses TRBV11-1 with TRBJ2-1; no clear D. CDR3 length equals 15 residues. CDR1 is SGHAT, CDR2 FQDESV, per germline (reference sequence). The CDR3 DNA reads TGTACGAGCAGCTTAGAGATGACGACCTACAATGAGCAGTTCTTC. Protein sequence: CTSSLEMTTYNEQFF.

The V gene is TRBV6-5, the J gene TRBJ2-2; D possibly corresponds to TRBD2 (5 bases). Trimming removed 0 bases at V and 6 bases at J, with 11 bases between. The CDR3 runs to 15 residues. Germline V gives CDR1 MNHEY, CDR2 SVGAGI. In DNA, the CDR3 is TGTGCCAGCAGTTACTCGAATCCGAGGGCCGGGGAGCTGTTTTTT. Amino acid sequence: CASSYSNPRAGELFF.

As concerns this clonotype: One junction end does not reproduce the germline sequence, and a read error may be involved. This rearrangement joins TRBV11-3 to TRBJ2-2, with D perhaps matching TRBD2 (6 bases). The germline gives CDR1 SGHNT, CDR2 YENEEA. This CDR3 has 16 residues. In DNA, the CDR3 is TGTGCCAGCAGCTTAATCACGGGAGTGGTCACCGGGGAGCTGCTTTTT. Residues: CASSLITGVVTGELLF. The full variable domain, in which reference TRBV11-3 and TRBJ2-2 provide the parts outside the CDR3, is EAGVVQSPRYKIIEKKQPVAFWCNPISGHNTLYWYLQNLGQGPELLIRYENEEAVDDSQLPKDRFSAERLKGVDSTLKIQPAELGDSAVYLCASSLITGVVTGELLFGEGSRLTVL.

Remarks on this clonotype: Possible read error: a much larger clone is one base away. The chain employs TRBV20-1 and TRBJ1-2, with D tentatively TRBD1 (6 bases). This CDR3 region has 15 residues. The germline CDR1 and CDR2 sequences are DFQATT and SNEGSKA (reference sequence). The CDR3 loop reads CCARDGRQAPSVPTF. Here the CDR3 DNA reads TGCTGTGCTAGAGATGGGAGACAGGCCCCGTCTGTTCCGACCTTC.

In DNA, the CDR3 is TGCAGCGTTGGTCTGGAAGGTGTGGGGGTAGGGACCCAGTACTTC. Its translation: CSVGLEGVGVGTQYF. The rearrangement joins TRBV29-1 to TRBJ2-5; the D call may be TRBD1 or TRBD2 (5 bases each). Germline V gives CDR1 SQVTM, CDR2 ANQGSEA. Trimming removed 4 bases at V and 7 bases at J, with 22 bases between. This CDR3 region has 15 residues. Drawing the rest from reference TRBV29-1 and TRBJ2-5, the complete variable domain is SAVISQKPSRDICQRGTSLTIQCQVDSQVTMMFWYRQQPGQSLTLIATANQGSEATYESGFVIDKFPISRPNLTFSTLTVSNMSPEDSSIYLCSVGLEGVGVGTQYFGPGTRLLVL.

This clonotype was found a few times. One base away lies a much larger clone, so this may be a sequencing read error. V and J are TRBV20-1 and TRBJ1-1; D unclear. This CDR3 has 11 residues. Germline CDR1 and CDR2: DFQATT and SNEGSKA (reference sequence). Between the trimmed V and J ends, which lost 7 bases and 6 bases, there was a span of 12 bases. The CDR3 region is CSVSLAAEAFF. CDR3 sequence (DNA): TGCAGTGTTAGTTTGGCGGCTGAAGCTTTCTTT.